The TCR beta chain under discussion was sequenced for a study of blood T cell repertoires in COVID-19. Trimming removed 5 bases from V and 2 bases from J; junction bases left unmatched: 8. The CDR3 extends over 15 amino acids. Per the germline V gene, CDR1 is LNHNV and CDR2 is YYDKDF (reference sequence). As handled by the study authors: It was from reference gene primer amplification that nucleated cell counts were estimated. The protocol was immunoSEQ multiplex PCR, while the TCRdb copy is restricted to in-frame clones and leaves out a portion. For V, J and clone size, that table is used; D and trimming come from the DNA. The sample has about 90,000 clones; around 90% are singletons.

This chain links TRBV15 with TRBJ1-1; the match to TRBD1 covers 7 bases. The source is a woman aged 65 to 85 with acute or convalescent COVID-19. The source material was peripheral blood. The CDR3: CATSGSTGENTEAFF. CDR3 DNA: TGTGCCACCAGCGGATCAACAGGGGAAAACACTGAAGCTTTCTTT.